In its sample, the clone carrying this TCR beta chain was seen a few times. Its antigen remains unidentified. With 6 bases removed from V and 7 bases from J, the gap between germline ends came to 16 bases. This CDR3 spans 14 amino acids. The germline V gene has CDR1 DFQATT and CDR2 SNEGSKA (reference sequence). Attachment of unique molecular identifiers was made to individual cDNA molecules. TCRdb independently ran MiXCR on the 5' RACE reads; one entry per CDR3 protein. The sample shows roughly 67,000 distinct CDR3 sequences, approximately 12% of them seen only once. The data were obtained in a study of early T cells in non-severe SARS-CoV-2 infection. For the study at large: Chains stayed unpaired after sequencing of bulk RNA from unsorted whole blood.

Points from the study as a whole: The VDJdb matching leaned toward anti-spike CD8 responses and overlooked private and CD4 specificities.

The rearrangement uses TRBV20-1 and TRBJ1-6; tentatively, D is TRBD1 (6 bases). The clonotype was recovered from an adult who was a healthcare worker with PCR-confirmed SARS-CoV-2 infection or an uninfected control (not recorded which). The sequenced material came from whole blood. Here the CDR3 reads CSAAQQGGNSPLHF. DNA for the CDR3: TGCAGTGCCGCCCAACAGGGCGGGAATTCACCCCTCCACTTT.